These T cell receptor beta chains were read from a single sample in a study of identical twins. From the 5' RACE reads, TCRdb called clonotypes with MiXCR, one entry per CDR3 protein. Of 690,000 or so distinct CDR3 sequences listed, 8.6% are singletons. This sample was shared with a second study, whose subject was yellow fever vaccine responses in identical twins.

The specimen sequenced was PBMCs. The receptors shown here come from a woman under 30 in good health. The CDR3 runs from the conserved cysteine through the conserved F or W. A D gene is named only where the DNA matches it firmly. Not every row has a clone size; where given, it reads once, few, many or a size class.

D	J	size	V	DNA	CDR3
.	TRBJ2-3	.	TRBV5-1	TGCGCCAGCAGCTTGGTTTTGGGAGGGGGAACAGATACGCAGTATTTT	CASSLVLGGGTDTQYF
.	TRBJ1-1	many	TRBV3-1	TGTGCCAGCAGCCGCCGGGATGACACTGAAGCTTTCTTT	CASSRRDDTEAFF
.	TRBJ1-5	many	TRBV5-5	TGTGCCAGCAGCTTGGGACGGATGGCCAATCAGCCCCAGCATTTT	CASSLGRMANQPQHF
.	TRBJ2-5	.	TRBV20-1	TGCAGTGCTAGCAAACAGGGATCGGAGACCCAGTACTTC	CSASKQGSETQYF
.	TRBJ2-7	few	TRBV7-8	TGTGCCAGCAGCTTAGGTGGAGCCGGCCTAGGGTCCTACGAGCAGTACTTC	CASSLGGAGLGSYEQYF
.	TRBJ2-2	.	TRBV30	TGTGCCTGGAGTCAGACTTCGAACACCGGGGAGCTGTTTTTT	CAWSQTSNTGELFF
.	TRBJ2-7	few	TRBV11-2	TGTGCCAGCAGCTTAATCCGATTGCATTACGAGCAGTACTTC	CASSLIRLHYEQYF
.	TRBJ2-7	few	TRBV21-1	TGTGCCAGCACTCTCAGGACCCGAGCCTACGAGCAGTACTTC	CASTLRTRAYEQYF
TRBD2	TRBJ2-7	few	TRBV6-5	TGTGCCAGCAGTTACTTTAGCGGGGACTCCTACGAGCAGTACTTC	CASSYFSGDSYEQYF
TRBD1	TRBJ2-7	.	TRBV29-1	TGCAGCGTTGTCTTGGCAGGGGGCGAATACGAGCAGTACTTC	CSVVLAGGEYEQYF
TRBD2	TRBJ2-1	few	TRBV3-1	TGTGCCAGCAGCCTTGGGGGGGTCGGTGAGCAGTTCTTC	CASSLGGVGEQFF
TRBD2	TRBJ2-1	medium-sized	TRBV4-1	TGCGCCAGCAGCGGCGGGAGGGCGGATGAGCAGTTCTTC	CASSGGRADEQFF
TRBD2	TRBJ2-7	few	TRBV13	TGTGCCAGCAGTGGTAGCGGGGTGTATTACGAGCAGTACTTC	CASSGSGVYYEQYF
.	TRBJ1-2	.	TRBV7-9	TGTGCCAGCAGCTTAGGATCGGACAGTCCCTATGGCTACACCTTC	CASSLGSDSPYGYTF
.	TRBJ2-7	few	TRBV28	TGTGCCAGCAGTCTAGACCTCTACCAGCAGTACTTC	CASSLDLYQQYF
.	TRBJ2-1	few	TRBV7-9	TGTGCCAGCAGCCCAGTAGCGGTTGACAATGAGCAGTTCTTC	CASSPVAVDNEQFF
TRBD2	TRBJ2-7	few	TRBV28	TGTGCCAGCATGGGTTTAGCGGGATTCTCCTACGAGCAGTACTTC	CASMGLAGFSYEQYF
TRBD1	TRBJ2-5	.	TRBV14	TGTGCCAGCTCCAGGGGGAATTTGGAGACCCAGTACTTC	CASSRGNLETQYF
.	TRBJ2-2	.	TRBV10-3	TGTGCCATCAGTGAATTTCCCGGGGAGCTGTTTTTT	CAISEFPGELFF
.	TRBJ1-2	.	TRBV28	TGTGCCAGCAGAGACTTCAGGGTCTGGGGCTACACCTTC	CASRDFRVWGYTF
TRBD2	TRBJ2-7	.	TRBV4-2	TGTGCCAGCAGCCAAGAAGCTAGCGGGACCTCCTACGAGCAGTACTTC	CASSQEASGTSYEQYF
.	TRBJ2-7	few	TRBV25-1	TGTGCCAGCAGTGCTCTTTGGCAAGCTTACGAGCAGTACTTC	CASSALWQAYEQYF
.	TRBJ2-1	.	TRBV6-1	TGTGCCAGCAGCGCCCAGGACCGACCCAGCTCCTACAATGAGCAGTTCTTC	CASSAQDRPSSYNEQFF
TRBD1	TRBJ1-3	many	TRBV29-1	TGCAGCGCCAGGGGGTCTGGAAACACCATATATTTT	CSARGSGNTIYF
.	TRBJ2-4	many	TRBV7-2	TGTGCCAGCAGCTTAAGTTACATTCAGTACTTC	CASSLSYIQYF
TRBD2	TRBJ2-7	many	TRBV27	TGTGCCAGCGGACTAGCGGGAACCTACGAGCAGTACTTC	CASGLAGTYEQYF
.	TRBJ2-7	few	TRBV6-6	TGTGCCAGCAGTTTCGAACCCTGGGTCGAGCAGTACTTC	CASSFEPWVEQYF
.	TRBJ1-4	few	TRBV28	TGTGCCAGCAGTACCCGGGTTGAAAAACTGTTTTTT	CASSTRVEKLFF
.	TRBJ1-2	.	TRBV10-3	TGTGCCATCAGCGAAACAACCAGGGTCAGTGGTGGCTACACCTTC	CAISETTRVSGGYTF
.	TRBJ2-7	few	TRBV7-9	TGTGCCAGCAGCTTTCGGGGGCTGTTCTACGAGCAGTACTTC	CASSFRGLFYEQYF
.	TRBJ2-7	many	TRBV15	TGTGCCACCAGCAGAGATAGAGGCAGCTCCTACGAGCAGTACTTC	CATSRDRGSSYEQYF
.	TRBJ2-5	many	TRBV3-1	TGTGCCAGCAGCCAAGATCAGATTGAGACCCAGTACTTC	CASSQDQIETQYF
.	TRBJ1-1	.	TRBV5-5	TGTGCCAGCCGAACGACAGCGAACACTGAAGCTTTCTTT	CASRTTANTEAFF
.	TRBJ1-4	many	TRBV28	TGTGCCAGCAGTACCATACTCGGACAGCCGGGAGAAAAACTGTTTTTT	CASSTILGQPGEKLFF
.	TRBJ2-7	few	TRBV9	TGTGCCAGCAGCGTAGATGGTGGTTTCTACGAGCAGTACTTC	CASSVDGGFYEQYF
.	TRBJ2-5	.	TRBV18	TGTGCCAGCTCACCGCTTCAGGGATACCAAGAGACCCAGTACTTC	CASSPLQGYQETQYF
.	TRBJ2-5	many	TRBV7-9	TGTGCCAGCAGCTCGGTCAGGTACCAAGAGACCCAGTACTTC	CASSSVRYQETQYF
TRBD2	TRBJ2-7	.	TRBV27	TGTGCCAGCAGAAGTCTAGCGGGAGGGCTGGGCGAGCAGTACTTC	CASRSLAGGLGEQYF
TRBD2	TRBJ2-3	.	TRBV11-2	TGTGCCAGCAGCCCCCTGAGGGCTGGAGCGGGAGGGGGTGTAGATACGCAGTATTTT	CASSPLRAGAGGGVDTQYF
.	TRBJ2-7	many	TRBV12-3/TRBV12-4	TGTGCCAGCAGTCTGACTAGTTTCTACGAGCAGTACTTC	CASSLTSFYEQYF
.	TRBJ2-7	many	TRBV5-1	TGCGCCAGCAGCGCCGTTGGGGTAGGCTCCTACGAGCAGTACTTC	CASSAVGVGSYEQYF
.	TRBJ2-5	.	TRBV18	TGTGCCAGCTCAAGACTTAAGACGGGCCAAGAGACCCAGTACTTC	CASSRLKTGQETQYF
.	TRBJ1-1	.	TRBV30	TGTGCCTGGAGTGGAAAATGGAGAGCTTTCTTT	CAWSGKWRAFF
.	TRBJ2-1	few	TRBV20-1	TGCAGTGCTAGAGATCCCAGGGTCCACAATGAGCAGTTCTTC	CSARDPRVHNEQFF
.	TRBJ1-5	.	TRBV7-9	TGTGCCAGCAGCTCCTTGGGGACGGATCCACAGCCCCAGCATTTT	CASSSLGTDPQPQHF
.	TRBJ1-2	many	TRBV29-1	TGCAGCGTCGGATCTATGGGGCTTAACTATGGCTACACCTTC	CSVGSMGLNYGYTF
.	TRBJ1-2	.	TRBV12-3/TRBV12-4	TGTGCCAGCAGTTTTAGGGGGAATAACTATGGCTACACCTTC	CASSFRGNNYGYTF
.	TRBJ2-7	.	TRBV5-1	TGCGCCAGCAGCTTGGGAGGGTCGATCAGCTCCTACGAGCAGTACTTC	CASSLGGSISSYEQYF
.	TRBJ2-7	.	TRBV27	TGTGCCAGCAGTAGCGGAGGGGCCTACGAGCAGTACTTC	CASSSGGAYEQYF
.	TRBJ1-1	few	TRBV7-9	TGTGCCAGCAGCGATCACTATGGGTCGAACACTGAAGCTTTCTTT	CASSDHYGSNTEAFF
.	TRBJ2-3	many	TRBV12-3/TRBV12-4	TGTGCCAGCAGCCGCCTGACTGGAGGAGTCGGGACAGATACGCAGTATTTT	CASSRLTGGVGTDTQYF
.	TRBJ2-7	.	TRBV5-5	TGTGCCAGCAGCTCCAGCGTCTCCGAGCAGTACTTC	CASSSSVSEQYF
.	TRBJ2-7	many	TRBV7-2	TGTGCCAGCAGCTTAGTCGTACTCTCCTACGAGCAGTACTTC	CASSLVVLSYEQYF
TRBD2	TRBJ2-3	few	TRBV6-4	TGTGCCAGCAGTGTCAGACGGGGGGAGACAGATACGCAGTATTTT	CASSVRRGETDTQYF
.	TRBJ1-1	.	TRBV5-6	TGTGCCAGCAGCCTGGACTCTGCGCGGGCTGAAGCTTTCTTT	CASSLDSARAEAFF
.	TRBJ2-1	.	TRBV9	TGTGCCAGCAGCGTACTGTTCGGTAGTTCGCCCGAGCAGTTCTTC	CASSVLFGSSPEQFF
.	TRBJ2-1	.	TRBV11-2	TGTGCCAGCAGGTCCGGGGTGGACTACAATGAGCAGTTCTTC	CASRSGVDYNEQFF